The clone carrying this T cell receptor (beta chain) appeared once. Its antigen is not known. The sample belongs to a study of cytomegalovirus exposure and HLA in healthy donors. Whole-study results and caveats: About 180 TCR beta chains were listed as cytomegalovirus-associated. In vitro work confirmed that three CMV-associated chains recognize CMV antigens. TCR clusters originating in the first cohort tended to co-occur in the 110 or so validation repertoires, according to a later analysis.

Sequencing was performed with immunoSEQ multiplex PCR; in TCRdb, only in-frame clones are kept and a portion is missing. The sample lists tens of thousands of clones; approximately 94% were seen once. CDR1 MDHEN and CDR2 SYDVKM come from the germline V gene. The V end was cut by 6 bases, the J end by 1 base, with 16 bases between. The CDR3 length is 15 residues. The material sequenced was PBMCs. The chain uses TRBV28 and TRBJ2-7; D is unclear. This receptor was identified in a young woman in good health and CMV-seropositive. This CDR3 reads CASSPYAGVSYEQYF. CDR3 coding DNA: TGTGCCAGCAGCCCCTACGCCGGAGTGTCCTACGAGCAGTACTTC.